The T cell receptor beta chain under discussion was sequenced for a study of blood T cell repertoires in COVID-19. Study overall: PBMCs, B-cell-depleted T cells, or T cells provided the cDNA or gDNA that made up the material.

CDR1 is SGHVS, CDR2 FQNEAQ, per germline. V gave up 4 bases and J gave up 0 bases, with 13 bases separating them. The length of the CDR3 is 16 residues. Per the original data handling: How many nucleated cells were present was estimated from reference gene primer amplification. The method was immunoSEQ multiplex PCR; TCRdb's version includes in-frame clones alone and lacks a portion of them. V, J and clone size are those of that table, while D and trimming were read from the DNA. The table shows hundreds of thousands of clones, with approximately 90% occurring only once. Sequenced sample: peripheral blood. This sequence originates from a woman under 40 with acute or convalescent COVID-19. The chain combines TRBV7-8 with TRBJ1-3; D possibly corresponds to TRBD1 (6 bases). CDR3 amino acids: CASSSRGQTSGNTIYF. CDR3 sequence (DNA): TGTGCCAGCAGCTCAAGGGGACAAACCTCTGGAAACACCATATATTTT.